What follows are 19 T cell receptor beta chains derived from one specimen sequenced in a study of T cell changes during pregnancy in multiple sclerosis. The assay was immunoSEQ multiplex PCR, and TCRdb's table has in-frame clones only and misses some. The top ten hold around 0.5% of the sample, which has 30,000 to 40,000 clones, 90% to 95% seen once. The input for sequencing was CD4+ T cells from peripheral blood mononuclear cells, taken in the third trimester of pregnancy. Receptors were obtained from a female donor in good health, enrolled as a control in a pregnancy study.

Only a few counts were recorded for this clone. This chain joins TRBV7-8 and TRBJ2-3; TRBD1 aligns across 7 bases. V shed 4 bases, J shed 2 bases, and the junction held 3 bases outside the gene matches. This CDR3 is 14 amino acids long. Per germline, CDR1 SGHVS and CDR2 FQNEAQ. CDR3 residues: CASSWDSNTDTQYF. DNA for the CDR3: TGTGCCAGCAGCTGGGACAGTAACACAGATACGCAGTATTTT.

V and J are TRBV4-3 and TRBJ2-1; D perhaps matches TRBD1 (6 bases). This CDR3 region has 17 residues. V lost 5 bases and J 1 base, leaving 18 bases between the germline ends. Germline values: CDR1 LGHNA, CDR2 YSLEER. CDR3 DNA: TGCGCCAGCAGCGGATTAACAGGGTCCGCGTCCTACAATGAGCAGTTCTTC. Amino acids: CASSGLTGSASYNEQFF.

V is TRBV4-2 and J is TRBJ1-3; D is unclear. V lost 2 bases and J lost 1, with 15 bases in between. Per the germline V gene, CDR1 is LGHNA and CDR2 is YNFKEQ. The CDR3 consists of 17 residues. The chain's CDR3 is CASSQKGLRVSGNTIYF. Here the CDR3 DNA reads TGTGCCAGCAGCCAAAAAGGACTCCGGGTGTCTGGAAACACCATATATTTT.

The CDR3 sequence: CATSRVRGEQFF. CDR3 bases: TGTGCCACCAGCAGAGTACGAGGGGAGCAGTTCTTC. The chain links TRBV15 to TRBJ2-1; weak D call: TRBD2 (5 bases). This CDR3 has 12 amino acids. Germline V CDR1 and CDR2: LNHNV, YYDKDF (reference sequence). Trimming left V 1 base short and J 10 bases short, with 8 bases between.

The chain carries TRBV29-1 and TRBJ1-5, with D hard to call. CDR3 length: 13 residues. The V and J ends lost 4 bases and 2 bases respectively, with 9 bases between them. CDR1 is SQVTM and CDR2 is ANQGSEA in the germline V gene. This CDR3 reads CSVVPGGNQPQHF. For the CDR3, the DNA is TGCAGCGTTGTCCCCGGTGGCAATCAGCCCCAGCATTTT.

V usage is TRBV18 and J usage is TRBJ2-1; 12 positions match TRBD2. Trimming cost V 2 bases and J 9 bases; bases outside gene matches: 11. CDR1 and CDR2 from the germline V gene are KGHSH and LQKENI. CDR3 length: 17 residues. In DNA form, the CDR3 reads TGTGCCAGCTCACCATTGTTTGGGACTAGCGGGTCTGGTGAGCAGTTCTTC. It yields the protein CASSPLFGTSGSGEQFF.

The chain's CDR3 is CASSAGLAGNNEQFF. In DNA, the CDR3 is TGTGCCAGCAGCGCGGGACTAGCGGGGAACAATGAGCAGTTCTTC. V is TRBV11-3 and J is TRBJ2-1, with 13 positions matching TRBD2. V lost 5 bases to trimming and J lost 5 bases; unmatched junction nucleotides: 3. Germline values: CDR1 SGHNT, CDR2 YENEEA. This CDR3 is built from 15 residues.

V gene TRBV19 combines with J gene TRBJ1-1; tentative D call: TRBD1 (6 bases). The CDR3 has 16 amino acids. Trimming stripped 6 bases from V and 0 bases from J, with 17 bases between. Per germline, CDR1 LNHDA and CDR2 SQIVND (reference sequence). The CDR3 DNA sequence: TGTGCCAGTAGCAGCCTCTGGACAGCTCTGAACACTGAAGCTTTCTTT. The encoded protein is CASSSLWTALNTEAFF.

The rearrangement uses TRBV27 and TRBJ2-5, with TRBD1 matching 9 bases. CDR1 and CDR2 from the germline V gene are MNHEY and SMNVEV (reference sequence). V gave up 2 bases and J gave up 5 bases; unmatched junction bases: 9. The CDR3 sequence is 16 residues long. The CDR3 loop reads CASSLTPGQGGETQYF. CDR3 in DNA: TGTGCCAGCAGTTTAACGCCGGGACAGGGCGGCGAGACCCAGTACTTC.

This CDR3 is CASSRTTGRYNEQFF. Here the CDR3 DNA reads TGTGCCAGCAGCCGCACGACAGGCCGCTACAATGAGCAGTTCTTC. The V and J genes are TRBV11-3 and TRBJ2-1, with D maybe TRBD1 (6 bases). In germline, CDR1 is SGHNT, CDR2 YENEEA. Trimming removed 5 bases from V and 3 bases from J, with 14 bases in between. The CDR3 spans 15 residues.

V gene TRBV21-1 combines with J gene TRBJ1-5; the table names TRBD1, a call not compared with the DNA. TRBV21-1 has pseudogene status. CDR3 length: 13 residues. This CDR3 reads CAIEGAGNQPQHF. In DNA, the CDR3 is TGTGCCATCGAGGGGGCCGGCAATCAGCCCCAGCATTTT.

The V gene is TRBV7-2, the J gene TRBJ2-3; D might be TRBD2 (5 bases). With 6 bases removed from V and 4 bases from J, the gap between germline ends came to 14 bases. CDR1 is SGHTA and CDR2 is FQGNSA in the germline V gene. CDR3 size: 14 residues. The CDR3 coding sequence is TGTGCCAGCAGTTCCCGAGCGGTATCAGATACGCAGTATTTT. Translation: CASSSRAVSDTQYF. Full variable domain (outside the CDR3, taken from reference TRBV7-2 and TRBJ2-3): GAGVSQSPSNKVTEKGKDVELRCDPISGHTALYWYRQSLGQGLEFLIYFQGNSAPDKSGLPSDRFSAERTGGSVSTLTIQRTQQEDSAVYLCASSSRAVSDTQYFGPGTRLTVL.

CDR3 region: CASSLAMGEGYNEQFF. The CDR3 region has the DNA TGCGCCAGCAGCTTGGCCATGGGGGAGGGCTACAATGAGCAGTTCTTC. The rearrangement uses TRBV5-1 and TRBJ2-1; 7 nucleotides agree with TRBD2. The CDR3 has 16 amino acids. J was trimmed by 3 bases and V by 0 bases; bases with no gene match: 6. Germline lookup yields CDR1 SGHRS and CDR2 YFSETQ.

This rearrangement joins TRBV6-1 to TRBJ2-5; D perhaps matches TRBD2 (6 bases). CDR3 length: 12 residues. Germline-derived CDR1 and CDR2 are MNHNS and SASEGT. V shed 8 bases and J shed 6 bases, with 13 bases lying between them. The CDR3 spells CASGEELKTQYF. The CDR3 bases are TGTGCCAGCGGGGAGGAATTAAAGACCCAGTACTTC.

This chain connects TRBV11-2 to TRBJ1-2; TRBD1 matches at 8 bases. With V trimmed by 5 bases and J by 5 bases, 16 bases remained unmatched. The CDR3 runs 17 residues. Germline CDR1 is SGHAT and CDR2 is FQNNGV. CDR3 coding DNA: TGTGCCAGCAGCCCAGGGACAGGTCGAGTCCCCAATTATGGCTACACCTTC. This sequence encodes CASSPGTGRVPNYGYTF.

V is TRBV28 and J is TRBJ1-4; D is undetermined. Trimming pared 3 bases from V and 0 bases from J, leaving 20 bases between. Germline values: CDR1 MDHEN, CDR2 SYDVKM. This CDR3 contains 19 residues. CDR3 protein: CASSFIGRAGDPTNEKLFF. For the CDR3, the DNA is TGTGCCAGCAGTTTCATTGGGCGGGCAGGAGATCCAACTAATGAAAAACTGTTTTTT.

The rearrangement links TRBV18 to TRBJ1-2, with 8 bases lining up with TRBD1. CDR1 is KGHSH, CDR2 LQKENI, per germline. The CDR3 length is 14 residues. V lost 4 bases to trimming and J lost 2 bases; unmatched junction nucleotides: 3. CDR3 DNA sequence: TGTGCCAGCTCACTGGGACAGGCGAACTATGGCTACACCTTC. Amino acid sequence: CASSLGQANYGYTF.

The gene calls are TRBV7-9 and TRBJ2-1, with a tentative D call TRBD2 (5 bases). CDR1 SEHNR and CDR2 FQNEAQ come from the germline V gene (reference sequence). The CDR3 consists of 14 residues. Trimming removed 1 base from V and 9 bases from J, with 13 bases in between. CDR3 DNA: TGTGCCAGCAGCTTAGGCTCGAGGGTCGGTGAGCAGTTCTTC. Its protein is CASSLGSRVGEQFF.

The CDR3 region has the DNA TGTGCCAGCAGCCGAAATTCGATAGCGACTTACAATGAGCAGTTCTTC. This sequence encodes CASSRNSIATYNEQFF. J is TRBJ2-1 and V is TRBV7-2, with a possible D match to TRBD2 (5 bases). Between the trimmed V and J ends, which lost 5 bases and 4 bases, there was a span of 18 bases. Germline assignment: CDR1 SGHTA and CDR2 FQGNSA. The CDR3 has 16 residues.